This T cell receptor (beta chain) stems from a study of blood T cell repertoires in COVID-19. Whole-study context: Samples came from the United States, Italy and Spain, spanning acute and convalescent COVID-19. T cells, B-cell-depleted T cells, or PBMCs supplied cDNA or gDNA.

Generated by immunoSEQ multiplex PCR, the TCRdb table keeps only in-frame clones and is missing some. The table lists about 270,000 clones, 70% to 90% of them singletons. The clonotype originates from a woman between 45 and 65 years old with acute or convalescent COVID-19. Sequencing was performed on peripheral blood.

The CDR3 protein is CAWSVTGGTEAFF. The CDR3 DNA sequence: TGTGCCTGGAGTGTGACAGGGGGGACTGAAGCTTTCTTT. The chain employs TRBV30 and TRBJ1-1; 9 positions match TRBD1. The trim removed 0 bases at V and 5 bases at J, leaving 1 base unmatched. The CDR3 consists of 13 residues. Germline CDR1 reads GTSNPN; CDR2 reads SVGIG (reference sequence).